These T cell receptor beta chains were read from a single sample in a study of OX40 agonist ivuxolimab in advanced cancers. Profiled with immunoSEQ multiplex PCR; TCRdb holds only in-frame clones, not every one. Among under 90,000 clones listed, roughly 91% were seen once. Sequencing was performed on CD4+ or CD8+ T cells sorted from blood, taken in a trial of the OX40 agonist ivuxolimab. The receptor set was obtained from an adult with an advanced solid tumor such as melanoma, head and neck, liver or kidney cancer. The CDR3 runs from the conserved cysteine through the conserved F or W. A D gene is named only where the DNA matches it firmly. Size is omitted from some rows. Given values are once, few, many or a class for expanded clones.

D	J	V	size	CDR3	DNA
-	TRBJ2-1	TRBV6-6	-	CASSWGTRYNEQFF	TGTGCCAGCAGTTGGGGGACCAGATACAATGAGCAGTTCTTC
-	TRBJ2-5	TRBV2	-	CASRTGNPQETQYF	TGTGCCAGCAGGACTGGGAACCCGCAGGAGACCCAGTACTTC
TRBD1	TRBJ2-7	TRBV4-3	-	CASSQTWPGQLHEQYF	TGCGCCAGCAGCCAAACTTGGCCGGGACAGTTACACGAGCAGTACTTC
TRBD2	TRBJ2-1	TRBV7-6	-	CASSLAIAGGPFGEQFF	TGTGCCAGCAGCTTAGCGATCGCGGGGGGGCCTTTCGGTGAGCAGTTCTTC
-	TRBJ1-5	TRBV28	-	CASTNPGGYQPQHF	TGTGCCAGCACCAACCCAGGAGGGTATCAGCCCCAGCATTTT
TRBD1	TRBJ2-7	TRBV29-1	-	CSVEFIGTGDYEQYF	TGCAGCGTGGAATTCATTGGGACAGGGGACTACGAGCAGTACTTC
-	TRBJ1-1	TRBV6-6	-	CASSQPFYSSNTEAFF	TGTGCCAGCAGTCAACCTTTTTACAGTTCGAACACTGAAGCTTTCTTT
-	TRBJ2-2	TRBV11-2	-	CASSYGQNTNTGELFF	TGTGCCAGCAGCTACGGACAGAACACGAACACCGGGGAGCTGTTTTTT
-	TRBJ1-2	TRBV5-4	-	CASSLAGGCTF	TGTGCCAGCAGCTTGGCGGGGGGCTGCACCTTC
TRBD1	TRBJ1-5	TRBV15	-	CATSREQGAVQPQHF	TGTGCCACCAGCAGGGAACAGGGGGCGGTTCAGCCCCAGCATTTT
-	TRBJ2-7	TRBV4-3	-	CASSQDGGISYEQYF	TGCGCCAGCAGCCAAGATGGGGGCATCTCCTACGAGCAGTACTTC
-	TRBJ2-7	TRBV7-2	-	CASSFTYEQYF	TGTGCCAGCAGCTTTACCTACGAGCAGTACTTC
TRBD2	TRBJ2-7	TRBV5-1	-	CASSLGRTSGNSSSYEQYF	TGCGCCAGCAGCTTGGGTAGGACTAGCGGGAACTCGAGCTCCTACGAGCAGTACTTC
-	TRBJ2-3	TRBV4-3	-	CASSQFRSTDTQYF	TGCGCCAGCAGCCAATTTCGTAGCACAGATACGCAGTATTTT
TRBD1	TRBJ2-3	TRBV9	-	CASSVNRDRGTDTQYF	TGTGCCAGCAGCGTTAACCGGGACAGGGGCACAGATACGCAGTATTTT
TRBD2	TRBJ2-1	TRBV4-3	-	CASSQGLAGLQGNEQFF	TGCGCCAGCAGCCAAGGGCTAGCGGGACTTCAAGGGAATGAGCAGTTCTTC
-	TRBJ2-6	TRBV2	-	CASSEVPGASSGANVLTF	TGTGCCAGCAGTGAAGTGCCAGGGGCTAGCTCTGGGGCCAACGTCCTGACTTTC
-	TRBJ1-1	TRBV11-2	-	CASSLRGEGDTEAFF	TGTGCCAGCAGCTTAAGGGGGGAGGGGGACACTGAAGCTTTCTTT
-	TRBJ1-2	TRBV19	once	CASSMIDSLNYYGYTF	TGTGCCAGTAGTATGATAGATTCCTTGAATTACTATGGCTACACCTTC
-	TRBJ1-1	TRBV7-9	-	CASSLRTTEAFF	TGTGCCAGCAGCTTAAGGACCACTGAAGCTTTCTTT
-	TRBJ2-7	TRBV7-9	-	CASSLATYEQYF	TGTGCCAGCAGCTTAGCCACCTACGAGCAGTACTTC
-	TRBJ1-2	TRBV7-9	-	CASSRLDYGYTF	TGTGCCAGCAGCCGATTGGACTATGGCTACACCTTC
TRBD1	TRBJ1-5	TRBV7-3	-	CASSPRGDQPQHF	TGTGCCAGCAGCCCCAGGGGGGATCAGCCCCAGCATTTT
-	TRBJ1-2	TRBV7-8	-	CASSLVGGASGYTF	TGTGCCAGCAGCTTAGTGGGGGGGGCGTCTGGCTACACCTTC
-	TRBJ1-1	TRBV14	-	CASSQSVGRDTEAFF	TGTGCCAGCAGCCAATCGGTAGGGCGGGACACTGAAGCTTTCTTT
TRBD2	TRBJ2-7	TRBV19	-	CASSSAGGPYEQYF	TGTGCCAGTAGTTCAGCGGGGGGACCATACGAGCAGTACTTC
-	TRBJ1-2	TRBV7-5	-	CARSLNRPSNYGYTF	TGTGCCAGAAGCTTAAATAGGCCCTCTAACTATGGCTACACCTTC
TRBD1	TRBJ2-2	TRBV7-6	-	CASSLAVRGRTGELFF	TGTGCCAGCAGCTTAGCCGTCAGGGGGCGCACCGGGGAGCTGTTTTTT
TRBD2	TRBJ2-1	TRBV7-3	-	CASSFSGTSGRDLYNEQFF	TGTGCCAGCAGCTTTTCCGGGACTAGCGGGAGGGATTTATACAATGAGCAGTTCTTC
-	TRBJ2-1	TRBV6-5	-	CASSYSTWPGNEQFF	TGTGCCAGCAGTTACTCGACGTGGCCGGGCAATGAGCAGTTCTTC
-	TRBJ2-3	TRBV5-6	-	CASSRETLGDTQYF	TGTGCCAGCAGTCGGGAGACCCTTGGAGATACGCAGTATTTT